Presented here are 26 T cell receptor beta chains from one specimen sequenced in a study of blood T cell repertoires in COVID-19. Some clones are missing from TCRdb's copy, which holds only in-frame ones; the method was immunoSEQ multiplex PCR. Here the sample spans just over 75,000 clones, approximately 90% being singletons. The source material was peripheral blood. Receptors were obtained from a woman of 80 years or more with active or convalescent COVID-19.

V and J are TRBV7-8 and TRBJ2-3, with 12 bases identical to TRBD1. The CDR3 covers 19 residues. V lost 3 bases, J lost 1 base, and 11 bases stayed unmatched. Germline CDR1 is SGHVS and CDR2 is FQNEAQ. DNA for the CDR3: TGTGCCAGCAGCTTCCGGCCGGGACAGGGGGCGGGTGGCACAGATACGCAGTATTTT. Protein: CASSFRPGQGAGGTDTQYF.

The chain is built from TRBV19 and TRBJ1-1, with no clear D. The CDR3 extends over 15 amino acids. Looked up from germline, CDR1 is LNHDA and CDR2 is SQIVND (reference sequence). V was trimmed by 7 bases and J by 1 base, leaving 16 bases between them. The CDR3 bases are TGTGCCAGTACCAGCGGAGGGTTGGAGAACACTGAAGCTTTCTTT. This encodes CASTSGGLENTEAFF.

The chain employs TRBV30 and TRBJ2-7; 7 nucleotides match TRBD2. Losses at the gene ends were 1 base for V and 2 bases for J; bases not matched to a gene: 11. The germline V gene encodes CDR1 GTSNPN and CDR2 SVGIG (reference sequence). This CDR3 has 16 amino acids. The CDR3 bases are TGTGCCTGGAGTGAGGGCGGGGGACTTCCGCCCTACGAGCAGTACTTC. Its protein product is CAWSEGGGLPPYEQYF.

The chain has TRBV9 and TRBJ2-5, with TRBD1 matching 7 bases. CDR1 is SGDLS, CDR2 YYNGEE, per germline. Germline trimming cut 0 bases from V and 2 bases from J; bases unmatched to any gene: 10. The CDR3 contains 17 residues. Here the CDR3 DNA reads TGTGCCAGCAGCGTAGGCGGACGGACAGGTCGGCAAGAGACCCAGTACTTC. It yields the protein CASSVGGRTGRQETQYF.

The CDR3 nucleotides read TGTGCCAGCAGCCCACTAGCGGGGGGGTACAATGAGCAGTTCTTC. It yields the protein CASSPLAGGYNEQFF. The J gene is TRBJ2-1, the V gene TRBV2; the match to TRBD2 covers 13 bases. The CDR3 totals 15 residues. J lost 4 bases, V lost 6 bases, and 3 bases had no gene match. CDR1 is SNHLY, CDR2 FYNNEI, per germline.

This chain uses TRBV23-1 with TRBJ2-7; possible D gene TRBD2, 7 bases. TRBV23-1 is known as an ORF, though its function is uncertain. The germline V and J ends were trimmed by 11 bases and 7 bases, with 30 bases remaining between them. The CDR3 extends over 16 amino acids. In DNA, the CDR3 is TGCGCCGGCCCCGGGGGCCCCCCTAGCGGAGGGGAGGAGCAGTACTTC. The encoded protein is CAGPGGPPSGGEEQYF.

The genes are TRBV7-2 and TRBJ1-3; 12 bases align to TRBD1. The CDR3 extends over 17 amino acids. V lost 5 bases and J lost 4; bases outside the gene matches: 9. Germline CDR1 is SGHTA and CDR2 is FQGNSA. This CDR3 reads CASSLRDRGRSGNTIYF. Written as DNA, the CDR3 is TGTGCCAGCAGCCTACGGGACAGGGGGCGATCCGGAAACACCATATATTTT.

The chain couples TRBV6-2 or TRBV6-3 to TRBJ2-1, with D unresolved. From germline, CDR1 is MNHEY and CDR2 SVGEGT. Trimming pared 6 bases from V and 8 bases from J, leaving 11 bases between. The CDR3 totals 12 residues. This chain's CDR3 is CASSPPSHEQFF. The CDR3 DNA sequence: TGTGCCAGCAGCCCCCCTTCCCATGAGCAGTTCTTC.

The chain uses TRBV7-2 and TRBJ2-1; 7 nucleotides align to TRBD2. The J segment lost 4 bases and the V segment lost 5 bases, leaving 2 bases of the junction unmatched. Germline loops: CDR1 SGHTA, CDR2 FQGNSA. CDR3 length equals 13 residues. Here the CDR3 reads CASSPGGYNEQFF. The CDR3 DNA reads as TGTGCCAGCAGCCCGGGGGGATACAATGAGCAGTTCTTC. The full variable domain, rest sourced from reference TRBV7-2 and TRBJ2-1, is GAGVSQSPSNKVTEKGKDVELRCDPISGHTALYWYRQSLGQGLEFLIYFQGNSAPDKSGLPSDRFSAERTGGSVSTLTIQRTQQEDSAVYLCASSPGGYNEQFFGPGTRLTVL.

V is TRBV7-2 and J is TRBJ1-6; TRBD1 agrees at 7 bases. Germline CDR1 is SGHTA and CDR2 is FQGNSA. The V gene end was trimmed by 4 bases and the J gene end by 15 bases; junction bases not matched to a gene: 12. This CDR3 is 14 amino acids long. In nucleotides, the CDR3 is TGTGCCAGCAGCTCCGGACAGGTTCCGTATAACCTCCACTTT. The encoded protein is CASSSGQVPYNLHF.

CDR3 sequence reads: CASSWSQTNEQFF. CDR3 sequence (DNA): TGTGCCAGCAGCTGGTCACAGACCAATGAGCAGTTCTTC. This chain links TRBV7-8 with TRBJ2-1; D not resolved. The V and J ends lost 4 bases and 6 bases respectively, with 10 bases between them. In germline, CDR1 is SGHVS, CDR2 FQNEAQ. This CDR3 contains 13 residues.

The chain has TRBV5-1 and TRBJ1-6, with 8 bases identical to TRBD1. The germline V gene encodes CDR1 SGHRS and CDR2 YFSETQ. V shed 4 bases, J shed 10 bases, and the junction held 7 bases outside the gene matches. The CDR3 covers 14 residues. CDR3 in DNA: TGCGCCAGCAGCGGGGGACAGGCGGGCTCACCCCTCCACTTT. It yields the protein CASSGGQAGSPLHF.

The V call is TRBV19, the J call TRBJ2-7, with D possibly matching TRBD1 (6 bases). The CDR3 is made up of 15 amino acids. Per germline, CDR1 LNHDA and CDR2 SQIVND (reference sequence). V was trimmed by 6 bases and J by 1 base, leaving 16 bases between them. The CDR3 DNA follows: TGTGCCAGTAGCCAGGGGCCCGGACAGTCCTACGAGCAGTACTTC. It is translated as CASSQGPGQSYEQYF.

This chain uses TRBV19 with TRBJ2-1, with a possible D match to TRBD2 (5 bases). The CDR3 consists of 13 residues. The V gene lost 6 bases and the J gene lost 8 bases, with 14 bases spanning the gap. In germline, CDR1 is LNHDA, CDR2 SQIVND (reference sequence). In nucleotides, the CDR3 is TGTGCCAGTAGCCGGACGTCCGGGGATGAGCAGTTCTTC. Translating gives CASSRTSGDEQFF.

The chain combines TRBV20-1 with TRBJ2-1; the match to TRBD2 covers 12 bases. V dropped 3 bases and J dropped 3; count of bases not matched to a gene: 6. Germline V gene data show CDR1 as DFQATT and CDR2 as SNEGSKA (reference sequence). CDR3 length: 16 amino acids. CDR3 sequence: CSASSLAGGLYNEQFF. CDR3 DNA: TGCAGTGCTAGTTCCCTAGCGGGGGGGCTCTACAATGAGCAGTTCTTC.

The chain carries TRBV30 and TRBJ2-7; D possibly corresponds to TRBD2 (6 bases). Trimming removed 0 bases from V and 3 bases from J, with 18 bases in between. Germline CDR1 and CDR2: GTSNPN and SVGIG (reference sequence). The CDR3 consists of 16 residues. The CDR3 nucleotides read TGTGCCTGGAGTGTCCGGTATGGCGGGATGAACTACGAGCAGTACTTC. This encodes CAWSVRYGGMNYEQYF.

J is TRBJ2-5 and V is TRBV7-2; TRBD2 matches at 7 bases. CDR1 and CDR2 from the germline V gene are SGHTA and FQGNSA. J gave up 1 base and V 7 bases, and 3 bases lay outside the gene matches. The CDR3 has 13 amino acids. CDR3: CASTRGVQETQYF. CDR3 coding DNA: TGTGCCAGCACCCGGGGGGTCCAAGAGACCCAGTACTTC.

The rearrangement joins TRBV6-5 to TRBJ2-3, with 10 bases identical to TRBD2. In germline, CDR1 is MNHEY, CDR2 SVGAGI. V lost 2 bases, J lost 12 bases, and 8 bases stayed unmatched. The CDR3 runs to 14 residues. CDR3 DNA: TGTGCCAGCAGTTACGGGCTAGCGGGAGTCCGACAGTATTTT. Translation gives CASSYGLAGVRQYF.

The chain employs TRBV6-6 and TRBJ1-3, with a tentative D call TRBD1 (5 bases). The length of the CDR3 is 15 residues. Germline V gene sequence: CDR1 MNHNY, CDR2 SVGAGI (reference sequence). V gave up 6 bases and J gave up 1 base, with 13 bases separating them. The DNA for the CDR3 is TGTGCCAGCAGCTATACAGGATTATCTGGAAACACCATATATTTT. This codes for CASSYTGLSGNTIYF.

This clone was seen just once. J is TRBJ1-6 and V is TRBV3-1 (or the pseudogene TRBV3-2); D gene unclear. Germline assignment: CDR1 LGHDT and CDR2 YNNKEL (reference sequence). Trimming took 1 base from V and 8 from J, leaving 9 bases between them. The CDR3 has 14 residues. CDR3 sequence: CASSQVVSDSPLHF. DNA for the CDR3: TGTGCCAGCAGCCAAGTCGTCAGTGATTCACCCCTCCACTTT.

V and J are TRBV5-1 and TRBJ1-1; D gene ambiguous. V dropped 0 bases and J dropped 4 bases, with 10 bases sitting between them. This CDR3 region has 14 residues. Germline-derived CDR1 and CDR2 are SGHRS and YFSETQ. The CDR3: CASSLGDISTEAFF. In DNA form, the CDR3 reads TGCGCCAGCAGCTTGGGAGACATTTCCACTGAAGCTTTCTTT.

This rearrangement joins TRBV18 to TRBJ1-5; TRBD1 matches at 8 bases. V dropped 4 bases and J dropped 7; count of bases not matched to a gene: 6. CDR1 and CDR2 from the germline V gene are KGHSH and LQKENI. CDR3 length: 14 residues. The CDR3 sequence is CASSQGQARQPQHF. The CDR3 DNA sequence: TGTGCCAGCTCACAGGGACAGGCTAGGCAGCCCCAGCATTTT.

V gene TRBV2 combines with J gene TRBJ2-1; 8 nucleotides line up with TRBD2. The CDR3 loop spans 15 amino acids. CDR1 and CDR2 (germline): SNHLY, FYNNEI. V dropped 4 bases and J dropped 6; count of bases not matched to a gene: 8. This CDR3 reads CASSGGLGNGNEQFF. DNA of the CDR3: TGTGCCAGCAGTGGGGGACTAGGTAACGGCAATGAGCAGTTCTTC.

The CDR3 region is CASSLQSSGRGADTQYF. CDR3 DNA: TGTGCCAGCAGCTTACAATCTAGCGGGAGGGGCGCAGATACGCAGTATTTT. This sequence joins TRBV7-2 and TRBJ2-3, with TRBD2 identical over 12 bases. V trimming: 2 bases; J trimming: 4 bases; junction bases outside the gene matches: 7. The germline V gene encodes CDR1 SGHTA and CDR2 FQGNSA. The CDR3 contains 17 residues.

The DNA of the CDR3 is TGTGCCAGCAGTTACGGACAGGCCTTCGTGGCTTTCTTT. Translated: CASSYGQAFVAFF. The rearrangement uses TRBV6-5 and TRBJ1-1; 7 bases agree with TRBD1. V lost 2 bases, J lost 11 bases, and 8 bases stayed unmatched. CDR1 MNHEY and CDR2 SVGAGI come from the germline V gene. The CDR3 sequence is 13 residues long.

The rearrangement links TRBV2 to TRBJ2-7; D remains unclear. Germline loops: CDR1 SNHLY, CDR2 FYNNEI. Trimming stripped 5 bases from V and 4 bases from J, with 6 bases between. The CDR3 spans 11 residues. CDR3 DNA sequence: TGTGCCAGCAGTTATATTTACGAGCAGTACTTC. Translated, it gives CASSYIYEQYF.